Detailed here is one T cell receptor beta chain. The length of the CDR3 is 18 residues. Germline V gene lookup returns CDR1 KGHSH and CDR2 LQKENI. V was clipped by 1 base and J by 1 base; unmatched bases: 10. The source of the sample is a study of CD8 T cells in Susac syndrome. The authors reverse transcribed roughly 0.5 to 1 ug RNA with random hexamers. TCRdb reprocessed the immunoSEQ multiplex PCR reads via MiXCR and lists one record per CDR3 protein. The data hold approximately 190,000 distinct CDR3 sequences, with more than 85% observed a single time. The chain is built from TRBV18 and TRBJ1-1; 9 nucleotides align to TRBD1. The sequence was collected from a human donor with Susac syndrome. Sequencing used CD8+ T cells from PBMCs. CDR3 residues: CASSPLPDRGGSNTEAFF. The DNA for the CDR3 is TGTGCCAGCTCACCACTCCCGGACAGGGGTGGATCGAACACTGAAGCTTTCTTT. Variable domain in full (rest from reference TRBV18 and TRBJ1-1): NAGVMQNPRHLVRRRGQEARLRCSPMKGHSHVYWYRQLPEEGLKFMVYLQKENIIDESGMPKERFSAEFPKEGPSILRIQQVVRGDSAAYFCASSPLPDRGGSNTEAFFGQGTRLTVV.